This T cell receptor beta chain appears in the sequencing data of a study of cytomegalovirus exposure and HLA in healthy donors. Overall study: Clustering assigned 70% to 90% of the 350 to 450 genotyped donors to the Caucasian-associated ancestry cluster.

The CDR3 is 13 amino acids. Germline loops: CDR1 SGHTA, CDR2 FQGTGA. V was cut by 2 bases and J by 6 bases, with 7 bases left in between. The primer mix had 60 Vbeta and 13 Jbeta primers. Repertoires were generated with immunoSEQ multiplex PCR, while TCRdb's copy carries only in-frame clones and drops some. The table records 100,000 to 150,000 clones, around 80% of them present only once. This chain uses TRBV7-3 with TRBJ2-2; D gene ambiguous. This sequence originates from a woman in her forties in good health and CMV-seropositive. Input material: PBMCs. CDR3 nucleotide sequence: TGTGCCAGCAGCTTACGACTCCCCGGGGAGCTGTTTTTT. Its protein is CASSLRLPGELFF.